The T cell receptor beta chain described here comes from a study of blood T cell repertoires in COVID-19. Study as a whole: Acute-phase and convalescent COVID-19 samples originated in the United States, Italy and Spain. T cells, B-cell-depleted T cells, or PBMCs provided the cDNA or gDNA that served as material.

The CDR3 is 16 residues long. Germline CDR1 SEHNR, CDR2 FQNEAQ (reference sequence). The V segment lost 8 bases and the J segment 1 base; nucleotides outside the gene matches: 3. Source study methods: By means of reference gene primer amplification, nucleated cell counts were estimated. The data were produced by immunoSEQ multiplex PCR, yet TCRdb's version contains in-frame clones alone and is incomplete. V and J calls and clone size are given by that table; D and trimming were obtained from the DNA. The sample yields just over 650,000 clones, 70% to 90% seen once. The chain combines TRBV7-9 with TRBJ1-6; 12 positions agree with TRBD1. This clonotype was obtained from a woman between 18 and 29 years old with acute or convalescent COVID-19. The sequencing input was peripheral blood. The CDR3 loop reads CASGDRGLSYNSPLHF. DNA for the CDR3: TGTGCCAGCGGGGACAGGGGGCTTTCCTATAATTCACCCCTCCACTTT.